Shown below are 22 T cell receptor beta chains from a single sample sequenced in a study of cytomegalovirus exposure and HLA in healthy donors. Primers included in the PCR were 60 Vbeta and 13 Jbeta primers. Some clones are missing from TCRdb's copy, which holds only in-frame ones; the method was immunoSEQ multiplex PCR. The sample has approximately 110,000 clones, 65% to 80% seen once. The specimen sequenced was PBMCs. The origin of the receptors is a young man in good health and CMV-seropositive.

This chain connects TRBV19 to TRBJ1-3, with 8 bases matching TRBD1. The CDR3 sequence is 14 residues long. The germline V gene has CDR1 LNHDA and CDR2 SQIVND (reference sequence). V gave up 7 bases and J gave up 7 bases; unmatched junction bases: 9. The CDR3 sequence is CASTDPQGGNTIYF. CDR3 coding DNA: TGTGCCAGTACCGATCCACAGGGGGGCAACACCATATATTTT.

This clone has a single count. The chain links TRBV19 to TRBJ1-1; possible D gene TRBD1, 6 bases. CDR1 is LNHDA and CDR2 is SQIVND in the germline V gene (reference sequence). Between the trimmed V and J ends, which lost 3 bases and 4 bases, there was a span of 15 bases. This CDR3 is built from 15 residues. CDR3 coding DNA: TGTGCCAGTAGTATTTCGGATACAGGGACCACTGAAGCTTTCTTT. Its translation is CASSISDTGTTEAFF.

J is TRBJ1-5 and V is TRBV6-1; D is uncertain. The V gene lost 3 bases and the J gene lost 6 bases, with 6 bases spanning the gap. CDR3 length: 12 amino acids. Germline CDR1 and CDR2: MNHNS and SASEGT. The DNA of the CDR3 is TGTGCCAGCAGTGACCCTTTTCAGCCCCAGCATTTT. Translation gives CASSDPFQPQHF.

The J gene is TRBJ2-1, the V gene TRBV29-1, with TRBD2 identical over 7 bases. The CDR3 is made up of 16 amino acids. V lost 1 base to trimming and J lost 4 bases; unmatched junction nucleotides: 10. CDR1 is SQVTM, CDR2 ANQGSEA, per germline. CDR3 protein: CSVEVVWWGGYNEQFF. The CDR3 region has the DNA TGCAGCGTTGAAGTGGTGTGGTGGGGGGGGTACAATGAGCAGTTCTTC.

The chain uses TRBV10-3 and TRBJ2-5; D is perhaps TRBD1 (5 bases). V shed 0 bases and J shed 4 bases, with 15 bases lying between them. This CDR3 has 16 residues. The germline V gene has CDR1 ENHRY and CDR2 SYGVKD. In DNA form, the CDR3 reads TGTGCCATCAGTGAGTCAATCGGCAGGGAAGGAGAGACCCAGTACTTC. Its translation is CAISESIGREGETQYF.

The gene calls are TRBV7-3 and TRBJ2-2; D not resolved. Trimming left V 6 bases short and J 6 bases short, with 5 bases between. The germline gives CDR1 SGHTA, CDR2 FQGTGA. CDR3 length equals 11 residues. CDR3 nucleotide sequence: TGTGCCAGCAGTAACTCCGGGGAGCTGTTTTTT. It codes for CASSNSGELFF.

This clone was seen more than once but under ten times. The J gene is TRBJ2-7, the V gene TRBV4-3; 10 bases map to TRBD2. J lost 5 bases, V lost 0 bases, and 10 bases had no gene match. This CDR3 is built from 17 residues. Germline CDR1 is LGHNA and CDR2 is YSLEER. Here the CDR3 DNA reads TGCGCCAGCAGCCAAGATGCCCTAGCGGGGGCATTCGACGAGCAGTACTTC. This gives the protein CASSQDALAGAFDEQYF.

The gene calls are TRBV29-1 and TRBJ2-4; 8 nucleotides match TRBD2. The CDR3 is 13 residues long. With V trimmed by 7 bases and J by 9 bases, 11 bases remained unmatched. From germline, CDR1 is SQVTM and CDR2 ANQGSEA. The chain's CDR3 is CSADGGAGRIQYF. CDR3 coding DNA: TGCAGCGCCGACGGGGGGGCCGGTCGCATTCAGTACTTC.

The J gene is TRBJ1-2, the V gene TRBV5-5; D ambiguous. This CDR3 has 13 residues. Trimming left V 4 bases short and J 4 bases short, with 11 bases between. CDR1 and CDR2 from the germline V gene are SGHKS and YYEKEE (reference sequence). CDR3 residues: CASSGRVAYGYTF. In DNA, the CDR3 is TGTGCCAGCAGCGGCCGGGTCGCCTATGGCTACACCTTC.

The chain has TRBV10-3 and TRBJ2-1; 9 nucleotides match TRBD1. Germline CDR1 and CDR2: ENHRY and SYGVKD. With V trimmed by 5 bases and J by 4 bases, 12 bases remained unmatched. This CDR3 contains 17 residues. The CDR3 sequence: CAISPDRGWERYNEQFF. As DNA, the CDR3 is TGTGCCATCAGTCCGGACAGGGGATGGGAAAGATACAATGAGCAGTTCTTC.

The chain couples TRBV19 to TRBJ1-5; D is possibly TRBD1 (6 bases). This CDR3 is built from 14 residues. Trimming shortened V by 3 bases and J by 4 bases, and 10 bases separated the two germline ends. Germline values: CDR1 LNHDA, CDR2 SQIVND (reference sequence). For the CDR3, the DNA is TGTGCCAGTAGTATTTTCAGGGGAAATCAGCCCCAGCATTTT. Protein: CASSIFRGNQPQHF.

This clone was found a few times. V usage is TRBV2 and J usage is TRBJ1-4, with TRBD1 identical over 8 bases. Germline values: CDR1 SNHLY, CDR2 FYNNEI. The junction had 4 bases not matched to a gene; V was cut back by 8 bases and J by 2 bases. The CDR3 is made up of 14 amino acids. CDR3: CASGRQGTNEKLFF. The CDR3 bases are TGTGCCAGCGGACGACAGGGGACTAATGAAAAACTGTTTTTT.

As to this clone: Other DNA sequences in this specimen translate into the identical CDR3. This chain joins TRBV27 and TRBJ2-1, with D maybe TRBD2 (6 bases). V was cut by 3 bases and J by 1 base, with 10 bases left in between. CDR1 is MNHEY, CDR2 SMNVEV, per germline (reference sequence). This CDR3 region has 15 residues. DNA of the CDR3: TGTGCCAGCAGTTTGCCGGGGGTTTCCTACAATGAGCAGTTCTTC. It encodes CASSLPGVSYNEQFF.

This chain connects TRBV29-1 to TRBJ2-7, with a tentative D call TRBD1 (5 bases). This CDR3 has 21 residues. Trimming took 3 bases from V and 2 from J, leaving 35 bases between them. From germline, CDR1 is SQVTM and CDR2 ANQGSEA. CDR3 sequence: CSVDAKRGRTIPTDTPYEQYF. Here the CDR3 DNA reads TGCAGCGTTGATGCCAAAAGGGGCCGGACGATACCTACTGACACCCCCTACGAGCAGTACTTC.

This chain uses TRBV5-1 with TRBJ2-2; 8 nucleotides agree with TRBD1. The CDR3 is made up of 15 amino acids. Germline V gene sequence: CDR1 SGHRS, CDR2 YFSETQ. The trim removed 4 bases at V and 3 bases at J, leaving 5 bases unmatched. The DNA for the CDR3 is TGCGCCAGCAGCCCCAGGACAGGGCACACCGGGGAGCTGTTTTTT. It specifies CASSPRTGHTGELFF.

The rearrangement joins TRBV5-4 to TRBJ1-2; possibly TRBD1 for D (6 bases). The ends were cut back, 2 bases at V and 2 bases at J, with 10 bases in the middle. The CDR3 length is 14 residues. The germline V gene encodes CDR1 SGHNT and CDR2 YYREEE (reference sequence). The CDR3 DNA is TGTGCCAGCAGCTTTACCGGGACAAACTATGGCTACACCTTC. It is translated as CASSFTGTNYGYTF.

Note on this clone: Relative to the germline gene, one junction end is altered; a read error may explain this. The gene calls are TRBV6-5 and TRBJ2-7, with 9 positions matching TRBD1. This CDR3 has 13 amino acids. Germline assignment: CDR1 MNHEY and CDR2 SVGAGI. The CDR3 here is CACRQGGVHEQYF. The CDR3 bases are TGTGCCTGCAGACAGGGGGGCGTCCACGAGCAGTACTTC.

The V and J genes are TRBV5-6 and TRBJ2-5; possibly TRBD1 for D (5 bases). Germline V lookup: CDR1 SGHDT, CDR2 YYEEEE. The V gene lost 4 bases and the J gene lost 4 bases, with 14 bases spanning the gap. The CDR3 length is 14 residues. CDR3 bases: TGTGCCAGCAGCCTACAGGATTCCATAGAGACCCAGTACTTC. It specifies CASSLQDSIETQYF. Based on the CDR3 plus reference TRBV5-6 and TRBJ2-5, the full variable domain is DAGVTQSPTHLIKTRGQQVTLRCSPKSGHDTVSWYQQALGQGPQFIFQYYEEEERQRGNFPDRFSGHQFPNYSSELNVNALLLGDSALYLCASSLQDSIETQYFGPGTRLLVL.

The chain joins TRBV7-9 to TRBJ1-2; D remains ambiguous. With 4 bases removed from V and 0 bases from J, the gap between germline ends came to 9 bases. CDR3 length: 14 amino acids. Germline loops: CDR1 SEHNR, CDR2 FQNEAQ (reference sequence). Written as DNA, the CDR3 is TGTGCCAGCAGCTCCCCCCTTACTAACTATGGCTACACCTTC. Its translation is CASSSPLTNYGYTF.

The chain recombines TRBV15 with TRBJ2-7; D is perhaps TRBD2 (5 bases). Between the trimmed V and J ends, which lost 6 bases and 7 bases, there was a span of 16 bases. This CDR3 has 13 amino acids. The germline V gene encodes CDR1 LNHNV and CDR2 YYDKDF (reference sequence). CDR3 protein: CATRSLTAEEQYF. As DNA, the CDR3 is TGTGCCACCAGGAGCCTCACAGCGGAAGAGCAGTACTTC.

This chain joins TRBV4-3 and TRBJ2-1; D not certain. The CDR3 consists of 15 residues. V was shortened by 1 base and J by 3 bases, with 10 bases between the two germline ends. In germline, CDR1 is LGHNA, CDR2 YSLEER. CDR3 loop: CASSQGQLFYNEQFF. The CDR3 coding sequence is TGCGCCAGCAGCCAAGGACAACTCTTCTACAATGAGCAGTTCTTC.

This clone was detected a few times. The chain links TRBV9 to TRBJ2-1; D perhaps matches TRBD2 (5 bases). The CDR3 length is 14 residues. The germline V gene has CDR1 SGDLS and CDR2 YYNGEE. V was pared by 0 bases and J by 9 bases, with 13 bases between. CDR3 sequence (DNA): TGTGCCAGCAGCGTAGAGCGAGGGTGGGGTGAGCAGTTCTTC. The encoded protein is CASSVERGWGEQFF.